The 31 T cell receptor beta chains given below trace back to one sample, sequenced in a study of tumor-infiltrating lymphocytes in primary liver carcinoma. Investigators took RNA and DNA out together from 20-30 mg of unsorted bulk tissue. TCR beta cDNA was prepared out of about 510 ng total RNA by means of a constant-region primer. What produced the TCR beta libraries was three nested multiplex PCR rounds using slightly modified ARM-PCR. The two initial PCR rounds, about 9 cycles each, used TRBV1-TRBV30 forward and C-beta reverse primers. TCRdb itself ran the multiplex PCR reads through MiXCR, one entry per CDR3 protein. This table has 40,000 to 50,000 distinct CDR3 sequences, about 68% appearing once. The sample comprised liver tumor tissue from sampling region 3. As for subset: tumor region T3, left-lateral pole. All receptors derive from a middle-aged man with primary liver carcinoma and hepatitis B virus infection.

Concerning this clonotype itself: At one of its ends the junction is not consistent with the germline gene, which may arise from a read error. This chain joins TRBV11-3 and TRBJ2-7; a weak D match, TRBD2 (5 bases). The V gene's germline CDR1 is SGHNT and CDR2 YENEEA. The CDR3 has 12 residues. CDR3 nucleotide sequence: TGCGTCAGCGGCTTAGTTCCAGACGAGCAGTACTTC. This encodes CVSGLVPDEQYF.

The V gene is TRBV2, the J gene TRBJ1-5; the D is unclear. CDR3 length: 14 residues. The ends were cut back, 4 bases at V and 0 bases at J, with 7 bases in the middle. Germline V gives CDR1 SNHLY, CDR2 FYNNEI. This CDR3 is CASSGVYSNQPQHF. DNA for the CDR3: TGTGCCAGCAGTGGAGTTTATAGCAATCAGCCCCAGCATTTT.

Concerning this clonotype itself: This may arise from a read error, as a much more abundant clone is one base away. The genes are TRBV6-4 and TRBJ1-1; D remains ambiguous. Germline lookup yields CDR1 MRHNA and CDR2 SNTAGT. This CDR3 comprises 13 residues. Here the CDR3 DNA reads TGTACCAGCAGTGACTCGGACAACACTGAAGCTTTCTTT. Its translation: CTSSDSDNTEAFF.

This clonotype came up many times. The rearrangement links TRBV6-1 to TRBJ1-1, with TRBD1 as a possible D gene (6 bases). This CDR3 has 17 residues. Germline lookup yields CDR1 MNHNS and CDR2 SASEGT. Deletions cut 4 bases from V and 7 bases from J, with 25 bases between. Here the CDR3 DNA reads TGTGCCAGCAGTGGCCGGGACACTGACTTCGGATATGGTGAAGCTTTCTTT. This gives the protein CASSGRDTDFGYGEAFF.

The sample holds many counts of this clonotype. This chain links TRBV30 with TRBJ2-5; D possibly corresponds to TRBD1 (6 bases). Germline-derived CDR1 and CDR2 are GTSNPN and SVGIG (reference sequence). The V end was cut by 1 base, the J end by 4 bases, with 7 bases between. CDR3 size: 12 residues. The CDR3 is CAWSETGETQYF. Here the CDR3 DNA reads TGTGCCTGGAGTGAGACAGGAGAGACCCAGTACTTC.

A note on this clonotype: Since the CDR3 does not end with the conserved phenylalanine or tryptophan, this likely comes from a read error. The limits of the CDR3 on the DNA are not certain, so only TCRdb's listed CDR3 is given. V is TRBV4-1 and J is TRBJ2-1; the table calls TRBD2, which could not be checked here. Germline V gene data show CDR1 as MGHRA and CDR2 as YSYEKL. The CDR3 is 13 amino acids in total, end residues counted. The CDR3 loop is CASSQASSVERFL.

In regard to this clonotype: Relative to the germline gene, one junction end is altered; a read error may explain this. The CDR3 reads CSVVSGTYEQYF. Here the CDR3 DNA reads TGCAGCGTTGTTAGCGGGACCTACGAACAGTACTTC. This chain uses TRBV29-1 with TRBJ2-7; 8 bases fit TRBD2. The CDR3 has 12 residues. Looked up from germline, CDR1 is SQVTM and CDR2 is ANQGSEA.

With regard to this clonotype: One end of the junction varies from germline; a read error may be responsible. The CDR3 DNA sequence: TGTGCCAGCAGCCGCGCGGCCGGCCTAGCCAAAAACATACAGTACTTC. It encodes CASSRAAGLAKNIQYF. The chain has TRBV7-9 and TRBJ2-4; D possibly corresponds to TRBD2 (5 bases). The CDR3 length is 16 residues. Germline lookup yields CDR1 SEHNR and CDR2 FQNEAQ (reference sequence).

This clonotype was counted at least ten times. The chain carries TRBV6-4 and TRBJ2-3; 7 bases are shared with TRBD1. CDR1 is MRHNA, CDR2 SNTAGT, per germline. V lost 3 bases and J lost 4; bases outside the gene matches: 4. The CDR3 has 14 residues. CDR3 loop: CASSEGQGADTQYF. The CDR3 bases are TGTGCCAGCAGTGAAGGGCAGGGGGCAGATACGCAGTATTTT.

The rearrangement uses TRBV7-9 and TRBJ2-7, with 10 bases aligning to TRBD1. CDR3 length: 15 amino acids. Per the germline V gene, CDR1 is SEHNR and CDR2 is FQNEAQ (reference sequence). The CDR3 protein is CSTSPMGDRGYEQYF. The CDR3 DNA sequence: TGTTCCACCAGCCCCATGGGGGACAGGGGTTACGAGCAGTACTTC.

CDR3 amino acids: CASSRQRINTGELFF. As DNA, the CDR3 is TGTGCCAGCAGTAGACAGAGGATTAACACCGGGGAGCTGTTTTTT. The chain combines TRBV12-3 or TRBV12-4 with TRBJ2-2; D possibly corresponds to TRBD1 (5 bases). This CDR3 comprises 15 residues. The V gene lost 5 bases and the J gene lost 2 bases, with 12 bases spanning the gap.

On this clonotype: This may come from a read error, since a much larger clone is one base off. This chain uses TRBV28 with TRBJ1-2, with D perhaps TRBD1 (5 bases). The V gene lost 5 bases and the J gene lost 2 bases, with 12 bases spanning the gap. Germline V gene sequence: CDR1 MDHEN, CDR2 SYDVKM. CDR3 length: 14 amino acids. CDR3 bases: TGTGCCAGCAGTCCAAATCGGGACAACTATGGCTACACCTTC. It codes for CASSPNRDNYGYTF.

Concerning this clonotype itself: The CDR3 end shows no conserved phenylalanine or tryptophan, and so a read error is likely. This chain uses TRBV6-1 with TRBJ2-1; 8 bases are shared with TRBD2. The CDR3 runs to 16 residues. Germline CDR1 MNHNS, CDR2 SASEGT. CDR3 protein: CASSESPGGVTNKQFI. CDR3 coding DNA: TGTGCCAGCAGCGAGAGCCCGGGAGGGGTAACCAATAAGCAGTTCATC.

Turning to this clonotype: At one end, the junction sequence differs from germline, possibly due to a read error. V gene TRBV6-5 combines with J gene TRBJ2-1; TRBD2 agrees at 11 bases. The CDR3 has 16 residues. Germline loops: CDR1 MNHEY, CDR2 SVGAGI. Written as DNA, the CDR3 is TGTGCCAACAGTTATAATCCGCTAGCGGGAGGCAATGAACAGTTCTTC. This gives the protein CANSYNPLAGGNEQFF.

This clonotype occurred once. V gene TRBV11-2 combines with J gene TRBJ2-7, with 16 bases that match TRBD2. The CDR3 is 18 amino acids. The germline V gene has CDR1 SGHAT and CDR2 FQNNGV. CDR3 DNA: TGTGCCAGCAGTTTACGATTGGGACTAGCGGGAGGGTCCTACGAGCGGTACGTC. The encoded protein is CASSLRLGLAGGSYERYV.

Turning to this clonotype: The CDR3 ends on some other residue instead of the conserved phenylalanine or tryptophan, so this is likely a read error. The chain employs TRBV6-1 and TRBJ2-2; a possible D gene is TRBD1 (6 bases). In germline, CDR1 is MNHNS, CDR2 SASEGT. This CDR3 is built from 16 residues. V dropped 4 bases and J dropped 6 bases, with 18 bases sitting between them. CDR3 protein: CASSALRQDNSGELFS. The CDR3 nucleotides read TGTGCCAGCAGTGCTTTGAGACAGGACAACTCCGGGGAGCTGTTTTCT.

In regard to this clonotype: At one end, the junction sequence differs from germline, possibly due to a read error. CDR3: CAGSLTPGQRQYF. In nucleotides, the CDR3 is TGCGCCGGCAGTCTAACTCCGGGACAGCGTCAGTACTTC. The rearrangement links TRBV6-5 to TRBJ2-5, with 7 bases that match TRBD1. This CDR3 has 13 residues. Germline loops: CDR1 MNHEY, CDR2 SVGAGI.

With respect to this clonotype: Compared with germline, one end of the junction differs, possibly owing to a read error. The gene calls are TRBV10-2 and TRBJ2-1; no reliable D call. Germline V gene sequence: CDR1 WSHSY, CDR2 SAAADI. The CDR3 totals 12 residues. This CDR3 reads CASSENRNEQSF. CDR3 coding DNA: TGCGCCAGCAGCGAGAACCGCAATGAGCAGTCCTTC.

In the case of this clonotype: Its ends do not fully match the called genes, so a read error is possible. The chain combines TRBV6-1 with TRBJ2-3; 10 bases agree with TRBD2. The germline V gene encodes CDR1 MNHNS and CDR2 SASEGT. This CDR3 has 15 amino acids. The DNA of the CDR3 is TGTGCCAGCAGTGAACTAGCGGGAGAGACATATACACAGTATTTT. Translating gives CASSELAGETYTQYF.

This clonotype was counted many times. The V call is TRBV12-3 or TRBV12-4, the J call TRBJ2-1, with 9 bases lining up with TRBD2. V was pared by 7 bases and J by 7 bases, with 5 bases of the junction left unmatched. This CDR3 is built from 13 residues. This chain's CDR3 is CASTPTSGNEQFF. For the CDR3, the DNA is TGTGCCAGCACCCCGACTAGCGGAAATGAGCAGTTCTTC.

V gene TRBV11-2 combines with J gene TRBJ2-1; no clear D. This CDR3 spans 16 amino acids. V lost 7 bases and J 12 bases, leaving 28 bases between the germline ends. Germline V CDR1 and CDR2: SGHAT, FQNNGV. The CDR3: CASNLDIGLAMGVQFF. The CDR3 coding sequence is TGTGCCAGCAACTTGGATATCGGATTAGCCATGGGTGTGCAGTTCTTC.

In the case of this clonotype: The germline gene is not matched at one end of the junction; a read error may be the cause. The rearrangement uses TRBV4-2 and TRBJ2-7; maybe TRBD2 (6 bases). This CDR3 is built from 17 residues. In germline, CDR1 is LGHNA, CDR2 YNFKEQ. The CDR3 spells CTSSQDSGSGGSYEQYF. In nucleotides, the CDR3 is TGTACCAGCAGCCAAGATAGTGGTAGCGGAGGGTCCTACGAGCAGTACTTC.

In regard to this clonotype: A much larger clone differs from this one at a single base, so this may be a read error. The rearrangement uses TRBV2 and TRBJ2-3, with D perhaps being TRBD1 or TRBD2 (5 bases each). The V and J ends lost 5 bases and 2 bases respectively, with 11 bases between them. The germline CDR1 and CDR2 sequences are SNHLY and FYNNEI. The CDR3 contains 14 residues. This CDR3 is CASSNWDLTDTQYF. The CDR3 region has the DNA TGTGCCAGCAGTAACTGGGACCTCACAGATACGCAGTATTTT.

On this clonotype itself: A read error may account for a junction end that differs from germline. This chain joins TRBV6-1 and TRBJ2-3; no firm D call. The CDR3 consists of 15 residues. Germline values: CDR1 MNHNS, CDR2 SASEGT. The CDR3 region is CTSSTIGRGTDTQYF. The DNA for the CDR3 is TGTACCAGCAGTACCATCGGCAGAGGCACAGATACGCAGTATTTT.

This clonotype was seen ten or more times. V usage is TRBV28 and J usage is TRBJ1-2; 9 bases align to TRBD1. Trimming removed 6 bases from V and 4 bases from J; junction bases left unmatched: 6. CDR1 is MDHEN and CDR2 is SYDVKM in the germline V gene. This CDR3 is built from 14 residues. CDR3 protein: CASSPPGQGYGYTF. Written as DNA, the CDR3 is TGTGCCAGCAGCCCACCGGGACAGGGCTATGGCTACACCTTC.

With regard to this clonotype: A junction boundary mismatches the germline segment, possibly from a read error. The chain carries TRBV12-3 or TRBV12-4 and TRBJ1-1; 7 bases are shared with TRBD1. This CDR3 has 13 amino acids. CDR3 sequence reads: CSSRVTGLTEAFF. CDR3 DNA sequence: TGTTCCAGCCGTGTGACAGGGTTGACTGAAGCTTTCTTT.

This clonotype occurred many times. The chain couples TRBV28 to TRBJ2-7; 11 bases align to TRBD2. The germline V gene encodes CDR1 MDHEN and CDR2 SYDVKM. The CDR3 has 19 amino acids. The J segment lost 6 bases and the V segment lost 5 bases, leaving 21 bases of the junction unmatched. The CDR3 nucleotides are TGTGCCAGCAGTCCCAGACAGGGCTATCTAGCGGGAGGAACGGGCGAGCAGTACTTC. This encodes CASSPRQGYLAGGTGEQYF.

About this clonotype itself: Germline and junction disagree at one end, which may indicate a read error. This rearrangement joins TRBV29-1 to TRBJ2-3; D is possibly TRBD2 (7 bases). Per the germline V gene, CDR1 is SQVTM and CDR2 is ANQGSEA. This CDR3 has 15 amino acids. CDR3 residues: CSTGKVTGGSGTQHF. The CDR3 bases are TGCAGCACAGGGAAGGTAACCGGCGGGAGTGGTACGCAGCATTTC.

Only a few counts were recorded for this clonotype. The chain recombines TRBV12-3 or TRBV12-4 with TRBJ2-2; 9 nucleotides align to TRBD2. V lost 1 base and J lost 15; bases outside the gene matches: 21. CDR3 size: 18 residues. The CDR3 DNA is TGTGCCAGCAGTTTAGATCGTCCTTTGGGACTAGCCACCGGGGACTTGTTTTTT. Residues: CASSLDRPLGLATGDLFF.

The sample holds many counts of this clonotype. The rearrangement links TRBV4-1 to TRBJ1-6, with D unclear. There are 16 residues in the CDR3. The germline V gene has CDR1 MGHRA and CDR2 YSYEKL. Trimming took 5 bases from V and 0 from J, leaving 11 bases between them. The CDR3 DNA reads TGCGCCAGCAGCTTCGACAAGAGCTCCTATAATTCACCCCTCCACTTT. Amino acid sequence: CASSFDKSSYNSPLHF.

Notes on this clonotype: It is likely a read error, because the conserved phenylalanine at the end of the CDR3 is missing. The rearrangement links TRBV12-3 or TRBV12-4 to TRBJ2-7, with D possibly matching TRBD2 (5 bases). V was cut by 7 bases and J by 4 bases, with 14 bases left in between. The CDR3 spans 13 residues. The CDR3 protein is CASTRREYYEQYL. The CDR3 DNA reads TGTGCCAGCACTCGACGGGAATATTACGAGCAGTACCTC.